Following are 25 T cell receptor beta chains from one sample sequenced in a study of shared clonotypes between healthy human individuals (dated by TCRdb to about 2020). The protocol used for the library was the immunoSEQ multiplex PCR assay. In TCRdb, the immuneACCESS table is reduced to in-frame sequences with V and J assigned. These tables do not hold every clone; where another copy was compared, an unresolved V gene accounts for under half, and the others remain unexplained. In all, the sample holds some 380,000 clones, and 95% to 97% of those were seen once. The top ten constitute 0.32% of the sample. Sequences were obtained from memory CD8+ T cells sorted from blood. This sample's cell subset or site label indicates: CD45RO+ cells pooled with CCR7-negative TemRA cells. The receptors shown here come from a young man in good health.

The chain combines TRBV10-3 with TRBJ1-4; D gene unclear. The V gene's germline CDR1 is ENHRY and CDR2 SYGVKD. Trimming shortened V by 5 bases and J by 4 bases, and 8 bases separated the two germline ends. CDR3 size: 13 residues. CDR3 nucleotides: TGTGCCATCAGTCAGGCCCTTAATGAAAAACTGTTTTTT. Its protein product is CAISQALNEKLFF.

The chain carries TRBV5-4 and TRBJ1-1; TRBD1 aligns across 9 bases. CDR1 is SGHNT and CDR2 is YYREEE in the germline V gene (reference sequence). CDR3 length equals 15 residues. V dropped 6 bases and J dropped 6; count of bases not matched to a gene: 12. CDR3: CASNHTGGIGAEAFF. CDR3 DNA: TGTGCCAGCAACCATACAGGGGGCATTGGGGCTGAAGCTTTCTTT.

This chain joins TRBV9 and TRBJ2-5; 7 nucleotides align to TRBD1. This CDR3 has 11 amino acids. Per germline, CDR1 SGDLS and CDR2 YYNGEE. Trimming cost V 3 bases and J 12 bases; bases outside gene matches: 5. The CDR3 spells CASSDRDRKYF. The CDR3 DNA is TGTGCCAGCAGCGACCGGGACAGAAAGTACTTC.

The chain combines TRBV18 with TRBJ2-7; 8 bases fit TRBD2. The CDR3 totals 17 residues. The germline V gene has CDR1 KGHSH and CDR2 LQKENI. V dropped 1 base and J dropped 4; count of bases not matched to a gene: 12. The CDR3 here is CASSPRPAGVFLYEQYF. The CDR3 DNA follows: TGTGCCAGCTCACCACGGCCAGCGGGAGTTTTTTTGTACGAGCAGTACTTC.

This clone appeared once. The chain has TRBV18 and TRBJ2-3, with 9 bases identical to TRBD1. The CDR3 spans 15 residues. V trimming: 3 bases; J trimming: 3 bases; junction bases outside the gene matches: 4. CDR1 is KGHSH, CDR2 LQKENI, per germline. CDR3 sequence: CASSPTQGATDTQYF. In nucleotides, the CDR3 is TGTGCCAGCTCACCCACACAGGGGGCAACAGATACGCAGTATTTT.

J is TRBJ2-3 and V is TRBV20-1, with no clear D. CDR3 length: 10 residues. The V end lost 6 bases, the J end lost 5 bases, and 6 bases lay between the germline ends. CDR1 and CDR2 (germline): DFQATT, SNEGSKA (reference sequence). This chain's CDR3 is CSAEEDTQYF. The CDR3 DNA is TGCAGTGCCGAGGAAGATACGCAGTATTTT.

The gene calls are TRBV6-5 and TRBJ2-5; TRBD1 might be the D (5 bases). Trimming stripped 5 bases from V and 5 bases from J, with 15 bases between. Germline V gene lookup returns CDR1 MNHEY and CDR2 SVGAGI. The CDR3 spans 14 residues. The CDR3 nucleotides are TGTGCCAGCAGTCACGTAGGGGTTCTGGAGACCCAGTACTTC. The encoded protein is CASSHVGVLETQYF.

The V gene is TRBV19, the J gene TRBJ1-3, with 8 bases lining up with TRBD1. V dropped 4 bases and J dropped 6; count of bases not matched to a gene: 5. The length of the CDR3 is 14 residues. Per germline, CDR1 LNHDA and CDR2 SQIVND (reference sequence). CDR3 bases: TGTGCCAGTAGTAACCGGACAGGGCCAAACACCATATATTTT. Its translation is CASSNRTGPNTIYF.

The CDR3: CASSLGVWDRGKETQYF. As DNA, the CDR3 is TGCGCCAGCAGCTTGGGTGTCTGGGACCGGGGGAAAGAGACCCAGTACTTC. The chain recombines TRBV5-1 with TRBJ2-5; D possibly corresponds to TRBD2 (6 bases). Germline CDR1 SGHRS, CDR2 YFSETQ. Trimming pared 0 bases from V and 3 bases from J, leaving 18 bases between. The CDR3 contains 17 residues.

This chain connects TRBV30 to TRBJ2-1; 8 positions match TRBD2. The germline V gene encodes CDR1 GTSNPN and CDR2 SVGIG (reference sequence). The CDR3 has 13 amino acids. V trimming: 0 bases; J trimming: 8 bases; junction bases outside the gene matches: 3. The CDR3, as DNA: TGTGCCTGGAGTGTGGGAGCGGGAGATGAGCAGTTCTTC. It is translated as CAWSVGAGDEQFF.

The chain links TRBV29-1 to TRBJ2-3; 7 positions match TRBD2. With V trimmed by 3 bases and J by 0 bases, 6 bases remained unmatched. Per germline, CDR1 SQVTM and CDR2 ANQGSEA. The CDR3 has 15 residues. The CDR3 DNA reads TGCAGCGTTGACGGGTTTAGCGGGAGCACAGATACGCAGTATTTT. It codes for CSVDGFSGSTDTQYF.

The rearrangement joins TRBV5-4 to TRBJ2-2; D is undetermined. V was cut by 2 bases and J by 0 bases, with 8 bases left in between. Germline CDR1 and CDR2: SGHNT and YYREEE (reference sequence). This CDR3 region has 15 residues. The chain's CDR3 is CASSLTQTNTGELFF. The CDR3 DNA sequence: TGTGCCAGCAGCTTAACACAGACGAACACCGGGGAGCTGTTTTTT.

V usage is TRBV7-2 and J usage is TRBJ2-1, with a possible D match to TRBD1 (6 bases). CDR3 size: 15 residues. Per germline, CDR1 SGHTA and CDR2 FQGNSA. In nucleotides, the CDR3 is TGTGCGACAGGTAATTCTAGAGGGTCCTACAATGAGCAGTTCTTC. Translated, it gives CATGNSRGSYNEQFF. The whole variable domain, remainder taken from reference TRBV7-2 and TRBJ2-1, is GAGVSQSPSNKVTEKGKDVELRCDPISGHTALYWYRQSLGQGLEFLIYFQGNSAPDKSGLPSDRFSAERTGGSVSTLTIQRTQQEDSAVYLCATGNSRGSYNEQFFGPGTRLTVL.

The chain couples TRBV4-1 to TRBJ2-2; 12 nucleotides line up with TRBD2. Germline V lookup: CDR1 MGHRA, CDR2 YSYEKL. The V and J ends lost 2 bases and 6 bases, in that order; junction bases with no gene match: 1. The CDR3 contains 15 residues. Here the CDR3 reads CASSQLAGGPGELFF. CDR3 bases: TGCGCCAGCAGCCAACTAGCGGGAGGGCCCGGGGAGCTGTTTTTT.

The chain uses TRBV6-5 and TRBJ1-1; the match to TRBD1 covers 8 bases. The V gene's germline CDR1 is MNHEY and CDR2 SVGAGI. V lost 4 bases, J lost 1 base, and 5 bases stayed unmatched. CDR3 length: 15 amino acids. The CDR3 region has the DNA TGTGCCAGCAGTTCCGACAGGGGAAAGAACACTGAAGCTTTCTTT. Translating it yields CASSSDRGKNTEAFF.

The sample holds one count of this clone. J is TRBJ2-7 and V is TRBV2, with no clear D. The germline V gene has CDR1 SNHLY and CDR2 FYNNEI. The CDR3 sequence is 13 residues long. V was shortened by 5 bases and J by 1 base, with 9 bases between the two germline ends. The CDR3 sequence: CASSQRESYEQYF. CDR3 DNA sequence: TGTGCCAGCAGTCAGAGAGAATCCTACGAGCAGTACTTC.

The chain recombines TRBV10-3 with TRBJ2-7; D possibly corresponds to TRBD1 (5 bases). V was trimmed by 5 bases and J by 2 bases, leaving 22 bases between them. The CDR3 spans 17 residues. Germline V gene lookup returns CDR1 ENHRY and CDR2 SYGVKD. In nucleotides, the CDR3 is TGTGCCATCAGTCCAACAGACGTAACAGGTGTTCCCTACGAGCAGTACTTC. Translating gives CAISPTDVTGVPYEQYF.

Written as DNA, the CDR3 is TGTGCCAGCAGCAAGGGGACAGGATGGTGGAACTATGGCTACACCTTC. Residues: CASSKGTGWWNYGYTF. The chain links TRBV5-8 to TRBJ1-2, with TRBD1 matching over 8 bases. CDR3 length: 16 residues. J gave up 2 bases and V 4 bases, and 10 bases lay outside the gene matches. Germline V CDR1 and CDR2: SGHTS, YDEGEE.

The chain uses TRBV13 and TRBJ2-7; 10 bases are shared with TRBD2. The V and J ends lost 6 bases and 4 bases, in that order; junction bases with no gene match: 6. CDR3 length equals 14 residues. CDR1 is PRHDT and CDR2 is FYEKMQ in the germline V gene (reference sequence). The CDR3 loop reads CASSLGLADYEQYF. For the CDR3, the DNA is TGTGCCAGCAGTCTTGGACTAGCGGATTACGAGCAGTACTTC.

The gene calls are TRBV10-2 and TRBJ2-7; 10 bases match TRBD2. Germline-derived CDR1 and CDR2 are WSHSY and SAAADI. Trimming cost V 4 bases and J 2 bases; bases outside gene matches: 11. The CDR3 is made up of 17 amino acids. The CDR3 DNA reads TGCGCCAGCAGTGCGCCTAGCGGGGGCGGAGGAGCCTACGAGCAGTACTTC. As protein: CASSAPSGGGGAYEQYF.

Turning to this clone: The sample has other DNA sequences that encode this CDR3 too. The rearrangement uses TRBV10-3 and TRBJ2-5, with D maybe TRBD2 (7 bases). The CDR3 runs 19 residues. Per germline, CDR1 ENHRY and CDR2 SYGVKD. Trimming left V 4 bases short and J 3 bases short, with 27 bases between. CDR3 sequence: CAISVTGTTQGGGEETQYF. CDR3 coding DNA: TGTGCCATCAGTGTAACCGGGACCACCCAAGGGGGGGGAGAAGAGACCCAGTACTTC.

V usage is TRBV28 and J usage is TRBJ1-4; D perhaps matches TRBD1 (5 bases). The length of the CDR3 is 14 residues. Between the trimmed V and J ends, which lost 7 bases and 0 bases, there was a span of 9 bases. The germline V gene encodes CDR1 MDHEN and CDR2 SYDVKM. Written as DNA, the CDR3 is TGTGCCAGCACCATGGACACAACTAATGAAAAACTGTTTTTT. It yields the protein CASTMDTTNEKLFF.

The chain is built from TRBV28 and TRBJ2-3; 10 nucleotides match TRBD2. The trim removed 4 bases at V and 2 bases at J, leaving 6 bases unmatched. Germline V lookup: CDR1 MDHEN, CDR2 SYDVKM. This CDR3 has 16 amino acids. For the CDR3, the DNA is TGTGCCAGCAGTTCCCTAGCGGGGGATTACACAGATACGCAGTATTTT. Translating it yields CASSSLAGDYTDTQYF.

The chain combines TRBV7-2 with TRBJ2-7, with 9 bases fitting TRBD2. Germline trimming cut 7 bases from V and 1 base from J; bases unmatched to any gene: 14. The germline V gene encodes CDR1 SGHTA and CDR2 FQGNSA. CDR3 size: 17 residues. CDR3 in amino acids: CASTVTPKAGGSYEQYF. CDR3 coding DNA: TGTGCCAGCACCGTTACTCCGAAAGCGGGAGGTTCCTACGAGCAGTACTTC.

The rearrangement uses TRBV4-2 and TRBJ1-1; D not resolved. CDR1 is LGHNA, CDR2 YNFKEQ, per germline. The CDR3 spans 14 residues. Between the trimmed V and J ends, which lost 1 base and 1 base, there was a span of 7 bases. The CDR3 DNA follows: TGTGCCAGCAGCCAAGTTGGAGGGAACACTGAAGCTTTCTTT. Its translation is CASSQVGGNTEAFF.